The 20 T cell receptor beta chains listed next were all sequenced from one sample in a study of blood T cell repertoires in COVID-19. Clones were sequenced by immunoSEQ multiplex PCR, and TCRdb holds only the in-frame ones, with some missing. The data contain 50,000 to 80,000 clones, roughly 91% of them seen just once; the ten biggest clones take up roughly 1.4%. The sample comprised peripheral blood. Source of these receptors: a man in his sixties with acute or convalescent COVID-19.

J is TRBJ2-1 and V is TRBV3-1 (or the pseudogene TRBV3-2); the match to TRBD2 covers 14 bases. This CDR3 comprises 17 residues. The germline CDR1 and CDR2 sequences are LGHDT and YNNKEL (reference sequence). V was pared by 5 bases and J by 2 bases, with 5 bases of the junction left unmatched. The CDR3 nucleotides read TGTGCCAGCAGCTCGACTAGCGGGGGGGCGGCCTACAATGAGCAGTTCTTC. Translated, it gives CASSSTSGGAAYNEQFF.

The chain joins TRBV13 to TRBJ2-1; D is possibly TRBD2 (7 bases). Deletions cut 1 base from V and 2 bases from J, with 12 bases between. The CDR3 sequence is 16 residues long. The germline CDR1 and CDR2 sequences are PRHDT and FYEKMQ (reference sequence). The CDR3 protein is CASSLERGGTYNEQFF. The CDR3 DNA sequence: TGTGCCAGCAGCTTAGAAAGGGGGGGGACCTACAATGAGCAGTTCTTC.

The CDR3 DNA is TGTGCCAGCAGTTCACGAGGCCAGGGAATGAACACTGAAGCTTTCTTT. It specifies CASSSRGQGMNTEAFF. This chain joins TRBV6-5 and TRBJ1-1; perhaps TRBD1 as D (5 bases). Trimming pared 4 bases from V and 0 bases from J, leaving 15 bases between. CDR1 is MNHEY and CDR2 is SVGAGI in the germline V gene. There are 16 residues in the CDR3.

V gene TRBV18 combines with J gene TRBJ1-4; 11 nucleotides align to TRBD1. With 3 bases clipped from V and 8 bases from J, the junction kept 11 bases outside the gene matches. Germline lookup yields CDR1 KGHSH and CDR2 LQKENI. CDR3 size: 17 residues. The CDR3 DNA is TGTGCCAGCTCACCTAACATTCCGGGACAGGGGGGAGAAAAACTGTTTTTT. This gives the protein CASSPNIPGQGGEKLFF.

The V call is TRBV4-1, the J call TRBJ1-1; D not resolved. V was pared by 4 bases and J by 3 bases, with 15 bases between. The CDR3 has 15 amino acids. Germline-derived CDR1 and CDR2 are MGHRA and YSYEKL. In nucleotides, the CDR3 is TGCGCCAGCAGCCTTAATCCTAACAGCTACACTGAAGCTTTCTTT. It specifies CASSLNPNSYTEAFF.

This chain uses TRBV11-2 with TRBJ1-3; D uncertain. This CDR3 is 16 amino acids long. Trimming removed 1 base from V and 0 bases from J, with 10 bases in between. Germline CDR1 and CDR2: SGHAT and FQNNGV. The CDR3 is CASSLGAPSSGNTIYF. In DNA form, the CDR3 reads TGTGCCAGCAGCTTAGGAGCACCGAGCTCTGGAAACACCATATATTTT.

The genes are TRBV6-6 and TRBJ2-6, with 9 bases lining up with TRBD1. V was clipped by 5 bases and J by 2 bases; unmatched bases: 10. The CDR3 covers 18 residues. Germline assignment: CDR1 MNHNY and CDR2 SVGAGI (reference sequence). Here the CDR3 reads CASSRYPGQGPGANVLTF. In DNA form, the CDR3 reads TGTGCCAGCAGTCGATATCCGGGACAGGGACCTGGGGCCAACGTCCTGACTTTC.

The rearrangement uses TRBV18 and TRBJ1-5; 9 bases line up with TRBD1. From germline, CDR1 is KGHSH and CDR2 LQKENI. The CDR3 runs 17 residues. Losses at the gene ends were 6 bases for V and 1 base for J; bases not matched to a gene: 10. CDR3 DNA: TGTGCCAGCTCCCTTGGAGGGACAGGGACGAGCAATCAGCCCCAGCATTTT. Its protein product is CASSLGGTGTSNQPQHF.

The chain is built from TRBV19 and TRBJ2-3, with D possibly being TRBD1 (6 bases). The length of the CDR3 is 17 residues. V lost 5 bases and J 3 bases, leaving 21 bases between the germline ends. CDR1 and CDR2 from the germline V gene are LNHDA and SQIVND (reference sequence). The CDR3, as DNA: TGTGCCAGTAGTCACGACAGGTCGCTCACAAATACAGATACGCAGTATTTT. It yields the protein CASSHDRSLTNTDTQYF.

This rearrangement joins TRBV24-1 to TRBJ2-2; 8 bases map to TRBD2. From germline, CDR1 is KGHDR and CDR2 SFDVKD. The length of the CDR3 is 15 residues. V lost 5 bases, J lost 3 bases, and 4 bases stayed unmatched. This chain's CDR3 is CATSARGGYTGELFF. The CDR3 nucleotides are TGTGCCACCAGTGCTCGCGGGGGGTACACCGGGGAGCTGTTTTTT.

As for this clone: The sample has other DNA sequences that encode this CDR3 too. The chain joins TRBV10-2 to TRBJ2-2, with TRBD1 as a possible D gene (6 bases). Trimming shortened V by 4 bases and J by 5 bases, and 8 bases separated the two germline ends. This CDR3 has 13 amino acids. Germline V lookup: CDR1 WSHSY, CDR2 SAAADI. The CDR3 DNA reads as TGCGCCAGCAGTGCTACAGGGACCGGGGAGCTGTTTTTT. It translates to CASSATGTGELFF.

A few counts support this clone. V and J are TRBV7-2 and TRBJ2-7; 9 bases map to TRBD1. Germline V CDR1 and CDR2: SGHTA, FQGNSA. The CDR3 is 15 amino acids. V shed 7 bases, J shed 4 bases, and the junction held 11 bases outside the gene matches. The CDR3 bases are TGTGCCAGCAACACTCCGGACAGGGGAAAATACGAGCAGTACTTC. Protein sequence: CASNTPDRGKYEQYF.

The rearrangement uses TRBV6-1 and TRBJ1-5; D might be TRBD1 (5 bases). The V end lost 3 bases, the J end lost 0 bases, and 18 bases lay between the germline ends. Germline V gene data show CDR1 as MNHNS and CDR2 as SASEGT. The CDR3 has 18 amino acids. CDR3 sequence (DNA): TGTGCCAGCAGTGACCGAAGGGGTATGGTGTATAGCAATCAGCCCCAGCATTTT. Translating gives CASSDRRGMVYSNQPQHF.

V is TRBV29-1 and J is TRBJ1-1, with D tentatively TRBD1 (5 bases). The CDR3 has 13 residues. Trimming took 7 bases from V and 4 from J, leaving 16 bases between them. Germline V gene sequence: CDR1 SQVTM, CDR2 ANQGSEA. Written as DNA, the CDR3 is TGCAGCGCCTCAAAGGGGTTTCCCACTGAAGCTTTCTTT. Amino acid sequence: CSASKGFPTEAFF.

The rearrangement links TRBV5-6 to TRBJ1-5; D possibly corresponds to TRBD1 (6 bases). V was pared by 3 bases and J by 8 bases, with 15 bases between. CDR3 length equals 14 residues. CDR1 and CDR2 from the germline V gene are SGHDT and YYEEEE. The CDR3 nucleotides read TGTGCCAGCAGCTCTGGGACAAGGGCCAAGCCCCAGCATTTT. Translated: CASSSGTRAKPQHF.

This CDR3 reads CASSVEQGAGANVLTF. In DNA form, the CDR3 reads TGTGCCAGCAGCGTTGAACAGGGGGCTGGGGCCAACGTCCTGACTTTC. The chain links TRBV5-6 to TRBJ2-6, with 8 bases that match TRBD1. Unmatched junction bases numbered 5, after V lost 4 bases and J lost 2 bases. Per the germline V gene, CDR1 is SGHDT and CDR2 is YYEEEE. The length of the CDR3 is 16 residues.

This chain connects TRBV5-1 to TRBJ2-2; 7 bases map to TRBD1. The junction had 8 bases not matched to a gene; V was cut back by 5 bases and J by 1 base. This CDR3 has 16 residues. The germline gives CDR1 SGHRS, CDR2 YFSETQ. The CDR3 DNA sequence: TGCGCCAGCAGATTACAGGGGTTTCGGAACACCGGGGAGCTGTTTTTT. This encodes CASRLQGFRNTGELFF.

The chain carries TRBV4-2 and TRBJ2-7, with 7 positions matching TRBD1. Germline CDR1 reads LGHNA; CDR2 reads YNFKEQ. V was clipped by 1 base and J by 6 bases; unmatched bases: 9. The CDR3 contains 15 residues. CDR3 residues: CASSQAGQGVREQYF. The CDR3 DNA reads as TGTGCCAGCAGCCAAGCGGGGCAGGGGGTTCGCGAGCAGTACTTC.

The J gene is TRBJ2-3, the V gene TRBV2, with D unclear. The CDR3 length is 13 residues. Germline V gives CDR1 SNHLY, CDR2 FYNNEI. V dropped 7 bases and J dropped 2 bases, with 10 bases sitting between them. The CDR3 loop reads CASKATDTDTQYF. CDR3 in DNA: TGTGCCAGCAAGGCAACAGACACAGATACGCAGTATTTT.

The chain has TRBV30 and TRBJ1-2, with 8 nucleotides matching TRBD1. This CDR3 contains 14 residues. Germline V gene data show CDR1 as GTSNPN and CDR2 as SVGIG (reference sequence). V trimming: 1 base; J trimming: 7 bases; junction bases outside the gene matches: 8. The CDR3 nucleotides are TGTGCCTGGAGTGCGGACAGGGTGATCCCTGGCTACACCTTC. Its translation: CAWSADRVIPGYTF.